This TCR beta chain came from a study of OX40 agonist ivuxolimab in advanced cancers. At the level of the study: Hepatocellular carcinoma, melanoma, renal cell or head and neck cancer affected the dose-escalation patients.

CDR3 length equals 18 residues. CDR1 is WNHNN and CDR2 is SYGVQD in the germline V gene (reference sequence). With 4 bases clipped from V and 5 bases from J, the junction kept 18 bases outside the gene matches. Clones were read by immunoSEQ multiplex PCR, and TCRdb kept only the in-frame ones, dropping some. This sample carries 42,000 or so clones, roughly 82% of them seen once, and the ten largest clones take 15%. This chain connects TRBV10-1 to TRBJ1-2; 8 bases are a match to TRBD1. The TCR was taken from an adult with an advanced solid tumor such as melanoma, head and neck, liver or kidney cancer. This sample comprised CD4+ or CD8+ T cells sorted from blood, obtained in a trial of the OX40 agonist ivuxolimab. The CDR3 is CASSGYGTGKDDGYGYTF. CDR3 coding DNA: TGCGCCAGCAGTGGCTACGGGACAGGCAAGGACGATGGTTATGGCTACACCTTC.